This T cell receptor beta chain came from a study of blood T cell repertoires in COVID-19. Study-level background: From the United States, Italy and Spain came samples of acute and convalescent COVID-19. Sample material is recorded as cDNA or gDNA derived from T cells, B-cell-depleted T cells, or PBMCs.

Methods used by the authors: Estimation of nucleated cell counts was performed using reference gene primer amplification. Some clones are missing from TCRdb's copy, which holds only in-frame ones; the method was immunoSEQ multiplex PCR. V, J and clone size are taken as reported in that table, and D and trimming were inferred from the DNA itself. This sample carries fewer than 300,000 clones, about 90% of them seen once, and the ten largest clones take 5.5% to 8%. CDR1 is LGHNT, CDR2 FRNRAP, per germline. The germline V and J ends were trimmed by 0 bases and 5 bases, with 22 bases remaining between them. The CDR3 sequence is 18 residues long.

This chain links TRBV12-5 with TRBJ2-5; maybe TRBD2 (6 bases). The sequencing sample was made of peripheral blood. The receptor was derived from a woman aged 50 to 60 with COVID-19, enrolled during active disease. For the CDR3, the DNA is TGTGCTAGTGGTTTGGTAGAGGGTGCGTACGCACGGGGGGAGACCCAGTACTTC. Translating it yields CASGLVEGAYARGETQYF.